This T cell receptor beta chain was captured in a study of blood T cells in healthy people across ages. The authors ran a second PCR of about 7 to 11 cycles using a sample-barcoded 5' primer and a J-beta primer mix. TCRdb re-called the 5' RACE reads with MiXCR, one entry per CDR3 protein. The sample includes approximately 800,000 distinct CDR3 sequences, roughly 46% seen only once; the top ten take 15% to 20%. There are 14 residues in the CDR3. Trimming stripped 2 bases from V and 3 bases from J, with 10 bases between. The germline CDR1 and CDR2 sequences are MNHEY and SVGEGT. The clonotype was recovered from an elderly man in good health. V usage is TRBV6-2 or TRBV6-3 and J usage is TRBJ1-1; D gene unclear. The specimen sequenced was blood. The CDR3 region has the DNA TGTGCCAGCAGTTACGCGCCGGGGTACACTGAAGCTTTCTTT. This encodes CASSYAPGYTEAFF.